These 10 T cell receptor beta chains were all obtained from the same sample, sequenced in a study of CD8 T cells in Susac syndrome. The RNA, about 0.45 to 1 ug, was put through reverse transcription using random hexamers. One entry per CDR3 protein, called by TCRdb with MiXCR from the immunoSEQ multiplex PCR reads. Of roughly 190,000 distinct CDR3 sequences listed, over 85% are singletons. Specimen: CD4+ T cells from PBMCs. These receptors came from a human donor in good health.

The chain combines TRBV5-1 with TRBJ1-3; a weak D match, TRBD1 (5 bases). The CDR3 totals 16 residues. Germline-derived CDR1 and CDR2 are SGHRS and YFSETQ. With 7 bases removed from V and 5 bases from J, the gap between germline ends came to 22 bases. The DNA for the CDR3 is TGCGCCAGCTCCCCGCCGGACTCCGGACAACGAAACACCATATATTTT. Translated: CASSPPDSGQRNTIYF.

The chain couples TRBV13 to TRBJ2-7; 7 bases agree with TRBD2. CDR1 PRHDT and CDR2 FYEKMQ come from the germline V gene (reference sequence). The V and J ends lost 6 bases and 5 bases, in that order; junction bases with no gene match: 4. This CDR3 contains 12 residues. CDR3 loop: CASRRLANEQYF. In nucleotides, the CDR3 is TGTGCCAGCAGAAGACTAGCCAACGAGCAGTACTTC. The full variable domain, with the rest looked up from reference TRBV13 and TRBJ2-7, is AAGVIQSPRHLIKEKRETATLKCYPIPRHDTVYWYQQGPGQDPQFLISFYEKMQSDKGSIPDRFSAQQFSDYHSELNMSSLELGDSALYFCASRRLANEQYFGPGTRLTVT.

J is TRBJ2-6 and V is TRBV3-1; possibly TRBD1 for D (6 bases). Deletions cut 5 bases from V and 4 bases from J, with 9 bases between. This CDR3 is built from 14 residues. From germline, CDR1 is LGHDT and CDR2 YNNKEL (reference sequence). CDR3 sequence: CASSKRGGANVLTF. CDR3 bases: TGTGCCAGCAGCAAGAGGGGGGGGGCCAACGTCCTGACTTTC. Full variable domain (outside the CDR3, taken from reference TRBV3-1 and TRBJ2-6): DTAVSQTPKYLVTQMGNDKSIKCEQNLGHDTMYWYKQDSKKFLKIMFSYNNKELIINETVPNRFSPKSPDKAHLNLHINSLELGDSAVYFCASSKRGGANVLTFGAGSRLTVL.

J is TRBJ2-7 and V is TRBV6-5, with 7 positions matching TRBD1. Germline V gives CDR1 MNHEY, CDR2 SVGAGI. After removal of 10 bases from V and 3 bases from J, the junction contained 6 bases not matched to a gene. The CDR3 runs 12 residues. CDR3 sequence reads: CATQGSLYEQYF. The CDR3 coding sequence is TGTGCCACACAGGGGTCGCTCTACGAGCAGTACTTC.

The chain employs TRBV11-2 and TRBJ2-7, with 9 nucleotides matching TRBD2. Per the germline V gene, CDR1 is SGHAT and CDR2 is FQNNGV. Trimming cost V 0 bases and J 1 base; bases outside gene matches: 4. The CDR3 sequence is 16 residues long. The CDR3 here is CASSLDPSGASYEQYF. The DNA for the CDR3 is TGTGCCAGCAGCTTAGATCCTAGCGGGGCTTCCTACGAGCAGTACTTC.

The chain carries TRBV12-3 or TRBV12-4 and TRBJ1-1, with D hard to call. Deletions cut 3 bases from V and 11 bases from J, with 10 bases between. This CDR3 is 11 amino acids long. The CDR3 loop is CASSLEDRAFF. The CDR3 bases are TGTGCCAGCAGTTTGGAAGACCGGGCTTTCTTT.

The chain employs TRBV6-2 or TRBV6-3 and TRBJ2-1, with D tentatively TRBD2 (5 bases). CDR3 length: 13 residues. CDR1 is MNHEY, CDR2 SVGEGT, per germline. The germline V and J ends were trimmed by 10 bases and 0 bases, with 10 bases remaining between them. Here the CDR3 reads CAIQGSSYNEQFF. The CDR3 nucleotides read TGTGCCATCCAAGGGAGCTCCTACAATGAGCAGTTCTTC.

The rearrangement links TRBV28 to TRBJ2-7; TRBD1 matches at 9 bases. V dropped 5 bases and J dropped 7; count of bases not matched to a gene: 9. Germline-derived CDR1 and CDR2 are MDHEN and SYDVKM. This CDR3 contains 14 residues. This CDR3 is CASSRDRVVREQYF. CDR3 bases: TGTGCCAGCAGTCGGGACAGGGTGGTTCGGGAGCAGTACTTC.

The V call is TRBV5-6, the J call TRBJ1-1, with D perhaps matching TRBD1 (6 bases). The CDR3 length is 15 residues. V was trimmed by 0 bases and J by 5 bases, leaving 14 bases between them. Germline CDR1 and CDR2: SGHDT and YYEEEE. DNA of the CDR3: TGTGCCAGCAGCTTGGAAGGGGGGAGCAAAACTGAAGCTTTCTTT. Protein: CASSLEGGSKTEAFF.

The chain joins TRBV19 to TRBJ1-5; the D is unclear. Germline lookup yields CDR1 LNHDA and CDR2 SQIVND (reference sequence). The V end lost 4 bases, the J end lost 6 bases, and 10 bases lay between the germline ends. The CDR3 sequence is 13 residues long. The CDR3 sequence is CASSKVSAQPQHF. The CDR3 DNA follows: TGTGCCAGTAGTAAGGTATCGGCTCAGCCCCAGCATTTT.